This T cell receptor (beta chain) was sequenced during a study of blood T cell repertoires in COVID-19. About the research overall: In each case, the material was cDNA or gDNA derived from T cells, B-cell-depleted T cells, or PBMCs.

The V end lost 4 bases, the J end lost 0 bases, and 10 bases lay between the germline ends. The CDR3 consists of 15 residues. The germline gives CDR1 MNHEY, CDR2 SVGAGI. The authors' processing: Amplified reference gene primers provided the basis for estimating nucleated cell counts. The repertoire was sequenced with immunoSEQ multiplex PCR; TCRdb's copy has only in-frame clones and lacks some. The V and J calls and clone size are taken from that table; D and trimming were inferred from the DNA. This repertoire shows fewer than 700,000 clones, roughly nine tenths found once; its top ten account for about 8%.

Source material: peripheral blood. The source is a woman between 50 and 59 years old with COVID-19, enrolled during active disease. The V and J genes are TRBV6-5 and TRBJ1-5, with D perhaps matching TRBD1 (5 bases). Here the CDR3 DNA reads TGTGCCAGCAGTTCTGACAGCTATAGCAATCAGCCCCAGCATTTT. It translates to CASSSDSYSNQPQHF.